The following is a TCR beta chain sequence with its context. A few counts support this clonotype. Its antigen specificity is not known. No base quality information exists; no much larger clone differs at one position. The data were obtained in a study of T-cell reconstitution after alpha-beta-depleted transplantation in children (dated by TCRdb to about 2016). Regarding the complete study: Using TCR repertoire profiling, the study quantitatively followed how T-cell immune reconstitution unfolded in children after TCRalphabeta/CD19-depleted allogeneic hematopoietic cell transplantation. What the authors observed across the whole study: The frequencies of hyperexpanded clones fell over the following months, and after one year, T-cell counts and TCRbeta diversity were mostly attributed to newly produced T cells. Apparently early alphabetaT-cell count recovery about two months after transplant reportedly relied on only several hundred rapidly expanded clones derived from non-depleted graft cells. The high TCRbeta diversity at day 60 in some patients was ascribed to recipient T cells and intrathymic progenitors that had survived conditioning.

From V the trimming removes 5 bases and from J it removes 8 bases, while the gene matches leave 17 bases of the junction unaccounted for. From its cysteine to its phenylalanine, the CDR3 spans 18 amino acids. The DNA shown is the 54-base CDR3, in frame from base 1. The method was PCR. The run used an Illumina HiSeq 2500. TCR libraries were prepared with molecular barcoding, using unique molecular identifiers to normalize TCRbeta repertoire quantification. TCRdb's own reprocessing of the public reads used fastp at Q25 and MiXCR and kept productive beta chains. Under each unique CDR3 protein, matching rows form one entry showing the most common genes and DNA. This sample comprises over 100,000 distinct CDR3 sequences, approximately 10% of them detected only once. Less than 45% of the sample is held by the ten biggest clonotypes. Read against the paper, the sample's treatment or condition label means: allogeneic hematopoietic cell transplantation with graft depleted of TCRalphabeta T cells and CD19 B cells. The transplant recipients were children given TCRalphabeta/CD19-depleted allogeneic hematopoietic cell grafts.

Material: PBMCs, obtained before TCRalphabeta/CD19-depleted stem cell transplant. The receptor chain draws on TRBV12-3 or TRBV12-4 and TRBJ2-1; 11 central bases correspond to TRBD2. The TCR originated in a boy aged 2 to 9 with acute lymphoblastic leukemia, due to receive a stem cell transplant. CDR3 reads: CASSPFSRGLAGPDEQFF. The DNA sequence follows: TGTGCCAGCAGTCCATTCTCCCGCGGACTAGCGGGTCCTGATGAGCAGTTCTTC.